This T cell receptor (beta chain) was recovered during a study of blood T cell repertoires in COVID-19. At the level of the study: The United States, Italy and Spain supplied acute and convalescent COVID-19 samples. PBMCs, B-cell-depleted T cells, or T cells were the source of the cDNA or gDNA that made up the material.

Germline lookup yields CDR1 KGHSH and CDR2 LQKENI. V was cut by 4 bases and J by 1 base, with 10 bases left in between. The length of the CDR3 is 14 residues. Original analysis: Amplifying reference gene primers gave estimates of nucleated cell counts. Profiled with immunoSEQ multiplex PCR; TCRdb holds only in-frame clones, not every one. V and J calls and clone size are given by that table; D and trimming were obtained from the DNA. The data contain roughly 350,000 clones, about 90% of them singletons. Seattle's cohort entered during active infection and was followed longitudinally. The rearrangement links TRBV18 to TRBJ1-1, with D possibly being TRBD1 (5 bases). Sequenced input: peripheral blood. This receptor was identified in a woman between 45 and 60 years old with COVID-19, enrolled during active disease. This chain's CDR3 is CASSLLGGNTEAFF. DNA for the CDR3: TGTGCCAGCTCACTACTCGGGGGGAACACTGAAGCTTTCTTT. The full variable domain, in which reference TRBV18 and TRBJ1-1 provide the parts outside the CDR3, is NAGVMQNPRHLVRRRGQEARLRCSPMKGHSHVYWYRQLPEEGLKFMVYLQKENIIDESGMPKERFSAEFPKEGPSILRIQQVVRGDSAAYFCASSLLGGNTEAFFGQGTRLTVV.